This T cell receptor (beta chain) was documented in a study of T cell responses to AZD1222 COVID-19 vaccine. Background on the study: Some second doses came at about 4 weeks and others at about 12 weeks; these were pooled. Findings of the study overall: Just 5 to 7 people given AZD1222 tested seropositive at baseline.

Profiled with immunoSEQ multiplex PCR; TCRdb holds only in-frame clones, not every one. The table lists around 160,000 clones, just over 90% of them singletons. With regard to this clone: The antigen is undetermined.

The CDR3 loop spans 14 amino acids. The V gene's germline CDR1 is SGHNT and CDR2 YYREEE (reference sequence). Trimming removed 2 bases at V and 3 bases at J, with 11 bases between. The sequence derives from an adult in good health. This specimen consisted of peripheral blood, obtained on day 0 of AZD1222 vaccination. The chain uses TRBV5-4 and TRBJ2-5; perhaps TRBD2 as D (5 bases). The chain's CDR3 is CASSFSRAEETQYF. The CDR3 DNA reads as TGTGCCAGCAGCTTTTCGAGAGCGGAAGAGACCCAGTACTTC.